This TCR beta chain derives from a study of blood T cell repertoires in COVID-19. The overall study: The analysed material was cDNA or gDNA that came from T cells, B-cell-depleted T cells, or PBMCs.

V was trimmed by 3 bases and J by 4 bases, leaving 13 bases between them. The CDR3 spans 14 residues. Germline CDR1 is SNHLY and CDR2 is FYNNEI. Produced via immunoSEQ multiplex PCR; TCRdb's table is partial and in-frame only. The sample shows more than 300,000 clones, approximately 89% of them seen only once. Cohort assignment relied on participant-reported clinical history. The material sequenced was PBMCs or T cells enriched from blood (not recorded which). The chain is built from TRBV2 and TRBJ2-7; a weak D match, TRBD1 (6 bases). This TCR came from a middle-aged woman who had been exposed to COVID-19. As DNA, the CDR3 is TGTGCCAGCAGTGATCAGGGGCGTGGATACGAGCAGTACTTC. Amino acid sequence: CASSDQGRGYEQYF.